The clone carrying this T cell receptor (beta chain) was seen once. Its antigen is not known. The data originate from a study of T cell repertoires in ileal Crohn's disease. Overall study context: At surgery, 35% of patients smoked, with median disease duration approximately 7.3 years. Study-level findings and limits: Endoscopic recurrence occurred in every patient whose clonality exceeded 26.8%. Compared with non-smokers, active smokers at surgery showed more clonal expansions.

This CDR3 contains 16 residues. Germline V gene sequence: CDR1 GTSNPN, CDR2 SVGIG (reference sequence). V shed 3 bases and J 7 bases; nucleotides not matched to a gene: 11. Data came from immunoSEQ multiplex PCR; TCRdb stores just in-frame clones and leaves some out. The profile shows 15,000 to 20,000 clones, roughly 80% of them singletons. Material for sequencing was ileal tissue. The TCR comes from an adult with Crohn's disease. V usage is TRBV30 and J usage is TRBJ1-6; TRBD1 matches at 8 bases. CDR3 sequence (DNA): TGTGCCTGGAGCGACGGGACAGGTGCTAGGAATTCACCCCTCCACTTT. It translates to CAWSDGTGARNSPLHF.